This passage covers 4 T cell receptor beta chains from one sample sequenced in a study of T cell repertoires in cytomegalovirus infection (dated by TCRdb to the late 2010s). This sample was sequenced with an Illumina HiSeq 1500. The raw public reads went through TCRdb reprocessing: fastp at Q25, MiXCR clone calling, in-frame beta chains kept. Each entry merges the rows of one CDR3 protein and shows their most common DNA and genes. In this sample the table shows approximately 500,000 distinct CDR3 sequences, roughly 10% of which occur a single time. Roughly 10% of the sample comes from the top ten. The material sequenced was PBMCs. The receptors were gathered from a human donor in good health (CMV status not recorded). Some clones in this sample may be carry-over from other donors' samples.

This clonotype was seen repeatedly, ten times or more. The genes are TRBV6-5 and TRBJ1-1, with TRBD1 matching 11 bases. CDR3 length: 13 amino acids. V lost 8 bases and J lost 5; bases outside the gene matches: 4. From germline, CDR1 is MNHEY and CDR2 SVGAGI. The CDR3 sequence is CASGDRGGTEAFF. The CDR3 nucleotides are TGTGCCAGCGGGGACAGGGGGGGAACTGAAGCTTTCTTT.

The chain joins TRBV29-1 to TRBJ2-7, with TRBD2 matching over 7 bases. CDR3 length equals 14 residues. Trimming removed 4 bases from V and 3 bases from J; junction bases left unmatched: 9. CDR1 and CDR2 from the germline V gene are SQVTM and ANQGSEA. The DNA of the CDR3 is TGCAGCGTTGCGAGAGGGAGGGAAGTCTACGAGCAGTACTTC. Amino acid sequence: CSVARGREVYEQYF.

There are many counts of this clonotype. The chain combines TRBV7-6 with TRBJ1-1; 7 bases are shared with TRBD1. Germline CDR1 reads SGHVS; CDR2 reads FNYEAQ. The CDR3 is 15 amino acids. The V and J ends lost 2 bases and 3 bases, in that order; junction bases with no gene match: 6. CDR3 in amino acids: CASSLTGVQDTEAFF. The CDR3 DNA reads TGTGCCAGCAGCTTAACAGGGGTTCAGGACACTGAAGCTTTCTTT.

This clonotype has ten or more counts. The chain uses TRBV6-1 and TRBJ2-3; 8 bases are a match to TRBD2. V lost 2 bases and J lost 1; bases outside the gene matches: 2. The CDR3 runs 15 residues. Per germline, CDR1 MNHNS and CDR2 SASEGT. The CDR3 reads CASSELAGRTDTQYF. DNA of the CDR3: TGTGCCAGCAGTGAACTAGCGGGCCGCACAGATACGCAGTATTTT.